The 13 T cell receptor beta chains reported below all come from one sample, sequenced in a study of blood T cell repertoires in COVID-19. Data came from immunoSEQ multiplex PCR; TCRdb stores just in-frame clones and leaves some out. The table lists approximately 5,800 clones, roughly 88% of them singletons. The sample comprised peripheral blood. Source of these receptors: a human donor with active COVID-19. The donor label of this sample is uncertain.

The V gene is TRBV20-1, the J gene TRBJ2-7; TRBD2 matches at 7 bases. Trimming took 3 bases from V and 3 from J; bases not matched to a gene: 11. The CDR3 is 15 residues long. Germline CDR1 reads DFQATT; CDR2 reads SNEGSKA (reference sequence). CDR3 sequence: CSASFPSGESYEQYF. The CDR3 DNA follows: TGCAGTGCTAGTTTCCCTAGCGGTGAGAGCTACGAGCAGTACTTC.

DNA for the CDR3: TGTGCCAGCAGTTACAACCGGGACAGGCAAGAGACCCAGTACTTC. Translation gives CASSYNRDRQETQYF. The chain couples TRBV6-5 to TRBJ2-5, with TRBD1 matching 8 bases. From germline, CDR1 is MNHEY and CDR2 SVGAGI. J lost 2 bases, V lost 2 bases, and 4 bases had no gene match. CDR3 length equals 15 residues.

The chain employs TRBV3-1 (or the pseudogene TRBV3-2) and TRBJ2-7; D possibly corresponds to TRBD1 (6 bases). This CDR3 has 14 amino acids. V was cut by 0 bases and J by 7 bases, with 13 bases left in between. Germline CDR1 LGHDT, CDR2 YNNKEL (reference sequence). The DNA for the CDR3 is TGTGCCAGCAGCCAAGATGGAAACAGGGATGAGCAGTACTTC. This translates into CASSQDGNRDEQYF.

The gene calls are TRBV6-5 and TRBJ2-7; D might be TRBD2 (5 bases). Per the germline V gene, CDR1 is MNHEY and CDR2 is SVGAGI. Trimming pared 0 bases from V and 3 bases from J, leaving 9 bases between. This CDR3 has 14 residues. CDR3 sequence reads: CASSYSREGYEQYF. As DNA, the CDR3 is TGTGCCAGCAGTTACTCGCGCGAGGGCTACGAGCAGTACTTC.

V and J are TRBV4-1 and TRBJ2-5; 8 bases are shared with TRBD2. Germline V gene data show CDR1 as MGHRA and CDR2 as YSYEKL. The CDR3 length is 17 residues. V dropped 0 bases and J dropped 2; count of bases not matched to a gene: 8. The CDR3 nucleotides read TGCGCCAGCAGCCAAGACCTAAAGAGCGGGGGACAAGAGACCCAGTACTTC. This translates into CASSQDLKSGGQETQYF.

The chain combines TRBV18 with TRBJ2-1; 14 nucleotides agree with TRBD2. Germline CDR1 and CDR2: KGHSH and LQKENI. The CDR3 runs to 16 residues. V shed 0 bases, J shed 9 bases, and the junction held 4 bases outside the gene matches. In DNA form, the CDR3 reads TGTGCCAGCTCACCACCGACTAGCGGGAGGGTAGGTGAGCAGTTCTTC. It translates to CASSPPTSGRVGEQFF. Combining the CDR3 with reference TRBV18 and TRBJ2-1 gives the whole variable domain NAGVMQNPRHLVRRRGQEARLRCSPMKGHSHVYWYRQLPEEGLKFMVYLQKENIIDESGMPKERFSAEFPKEGPSILRIQQVVRGDSAAYFCASSPPTSGRVGEQFFGPGTRLTVL.

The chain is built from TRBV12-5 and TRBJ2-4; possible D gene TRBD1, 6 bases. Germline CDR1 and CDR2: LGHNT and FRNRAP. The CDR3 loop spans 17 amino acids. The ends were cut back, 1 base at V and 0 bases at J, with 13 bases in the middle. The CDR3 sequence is CASGLADSLIAKNIQYF. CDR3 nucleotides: TGTGCTAGTGGTTTGGCGGACAGTCTGATAGCCAAAAACATTCAGTACTTC.

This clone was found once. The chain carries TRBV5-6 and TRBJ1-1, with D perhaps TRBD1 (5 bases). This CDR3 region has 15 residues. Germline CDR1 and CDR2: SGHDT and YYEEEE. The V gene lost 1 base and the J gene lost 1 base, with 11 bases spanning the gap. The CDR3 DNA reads TGTGCCAGCAGCTTGTATGGGGGGAGGAACACTGAAGCTTTCTTT. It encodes CASSLYGGRNTEAFF.

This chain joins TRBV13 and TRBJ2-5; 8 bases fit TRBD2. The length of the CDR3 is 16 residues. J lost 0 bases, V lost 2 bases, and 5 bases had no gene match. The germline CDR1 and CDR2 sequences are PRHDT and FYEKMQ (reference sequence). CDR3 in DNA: TGTGCCAGCAGCTTATGGCGGGGGGCTAACCAAGAGACCCAGTACTTC. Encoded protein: CASSLWRGANQETQYF.

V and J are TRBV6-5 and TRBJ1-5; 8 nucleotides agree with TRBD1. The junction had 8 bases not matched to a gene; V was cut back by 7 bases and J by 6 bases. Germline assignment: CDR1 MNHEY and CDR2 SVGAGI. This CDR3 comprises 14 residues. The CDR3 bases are TGTGCCAGCACCTCAGACAGGGGAAGTCAGCCCCAGCATTTT. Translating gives CASTSDRGSQPQHF.

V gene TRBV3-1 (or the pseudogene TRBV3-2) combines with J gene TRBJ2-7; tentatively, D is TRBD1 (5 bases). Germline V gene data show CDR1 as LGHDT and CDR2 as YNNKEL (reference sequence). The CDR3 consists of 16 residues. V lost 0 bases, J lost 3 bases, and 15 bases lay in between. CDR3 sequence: CASSQDLWTRNYEQYF. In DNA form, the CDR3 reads TGTGCCAGCAGCCAAGACCTGTGGACAAGAAACTACGAGCAGTACTTC.

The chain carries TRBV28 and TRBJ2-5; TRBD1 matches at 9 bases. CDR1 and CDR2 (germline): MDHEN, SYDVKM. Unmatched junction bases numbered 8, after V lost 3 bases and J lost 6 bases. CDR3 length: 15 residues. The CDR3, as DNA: TGTGCCAGCAGTTTGAAGGGACAGGGCGGGAAGACCCAGTACTTC. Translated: CASSLKGQGGKTQYF.

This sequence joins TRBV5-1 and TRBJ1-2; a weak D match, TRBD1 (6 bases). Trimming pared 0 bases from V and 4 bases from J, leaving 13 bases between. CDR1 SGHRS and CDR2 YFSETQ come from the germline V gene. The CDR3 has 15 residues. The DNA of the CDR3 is TGCGCCAGCAGCTTGGGGTCTGGGGGCGGCTATGGCTACACCTTC. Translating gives CASSLGSGGGYGYTF.